This TCR beta chain originates from a study of blood T cells in healthy people across ages. The table lists this clonotype with a few counts. Antigen specificity is unknown. The CDR3 extends over 14 amino acids. The J segment lost 8 bases and the V segment lost 4 bases, leaving 4 bases of the junction unmatched. Alongside a J-beta primer mix, a sample-barcoded 5' primer served in a second PCR lasting about 7 to 12 cycles. With 12 random nucleotides, a template-switch adaptor tagged each individual cDNA molecule. A single record per CDR3 protein comes from TCRdb applying MiXCR to the 5' RACE reads. Of 1.5 million to 2 million distinct CDR3 sequences listed, 28% are singletons. Study results and caveats: The CMV status of each donor remained undetermined, and this could have confounded shifts in expanded clonotypes.

This sequence originates from a young woman in good health. The chain carries TRBV12-3 or TRBV12-4 and TRBJ1-4; 10 positions agree with TRBD1. Sequenced sample: blood. The CDR3 protein is CASSSDRGREKLFF. The CDR3 DNA sequence: TGTGCCAGCAGTTCCGACAGGGGGCGAGAAAAACTGTTTTTT.